This is a list of T cell receptor beta chains from one sample in a study of cytomegalovirus exposure and HLA in healthy donors. Profiling relied on immunoSEQ multiplex PCR, and the TCRdb table lists in-frame clones only, not all of them. The sample lists over 100,000 clones, about 64% seen once, with 2.4% in the top ten. The specimen sequenced was PBMCs. These receptor sequences come from a woman in her thirties or forties in good health and CMV-seronegative. Both conserved end residues are part of each CDR3. Fields, in order: D gene, J gene, V gene, clone size, CDR3 DNA, CDR3 protein. The D gene is left open where the match is weak. Part of the rows lack a size; the others show once, few, many or a class for expanded clones.

TRBD1 | TRBJ2-7 | TRBV29-1 | . | TGCAGCGGCCGGGGACAGGGAGGCTACGAGCAGTACTTC | CSGRGQGGYEQYF
. | TRBJ1-5 | TRBV10-3 | . | TGTGCCATCAGTGAGTATACAAGGGGAAATCAGCCCCAGCATTTT | CAISEYTRGNQPQHF
TRBD2 | TRBJ2-5 | TRBV7-2 | . | TGTGCCAGCAGCTCTAGCGGGGGGGCCGCGGAGACCCAGTACTTC | CASSSSGGAAETQYF
TRBD1 | TRBJ2-4 | TRBV9 | once | TGTGCCAGCAGCGTAAAGCCCCCCGGGACAGGGAAAAGGGACATTCAGTACTTC | CASSVKPPGTGKRDIQYF
. | TRBJ2-1 | TRBV9 | . | TGTGCCAGCAGTACCGCCACATACAATGAGCAGTTCTTC | CASSTATYNEQFF
TRBD2 | TRBJ2-4 | TRBV5-6 | few | TGTGCCAGCAGCTGGGACCAGCGGGGGGCCGGAAACATTCAGTACTTC | CASSWDQRGAGNIQYF
. | TRBJ2-2 | TRBV4-2 | . | TGTGCCAGCAGCCAACATTCCCCCGGGGAGCTGTTTTTT | CASSQHSPGELFF
TRBD2 | TRBJ2-1 | TRBV4-3 | once | TGCGCCAGCAGCCCCAGACTAGCGGGGGGGAGTGAGCAGTTCTTC | CASSPRLAGGSEQFF
. | TRBJ1-1 | TRBV5-6 | . | TGTGCCAGCAGCCCGGGGATGGGGACTGAAGCTTTCTTT | CASSPGMGTEAFF
. | TRBJ2-5 | TRBV7-6 | . | TGTGCCAGCAGCAAGACTCAAGAGACCCAGTACTTC | CASSKTQETQYF
. | TRBJ2-2 | TRBV7-3 | few | TGTGCCAGCAGCTTAAGGAGTACCGGGGAGCTGTTTTTT | CASSLRSTGELFF
. | TRBJ1-6 | TRBV7-2 | . | TGTGCCAGCAGCTTAGACGGTAATTCACCCCTCCACTTT | CASSLDGNSPLHF
TRBD1 | TRBJ2-3 | TRBV12-5 | . | TGTGCTAGTGGTCCCGCCAGGGGGGATACGCAGTATTTT | CASGPARGDTQYF
. | TRBJ2-7 | TRBV4-1 | . | TGCGCCAGCAGCCAAGTGGGGCCAGGGTTGGAGTACGAGCAGTACTTC | CASSQVGPGLEYEQYF
TRBD2 | TRBJ2-7 | TRBV7-9 | . | TGTTCCAGCACGGGGGGGCGATACGAGCAGTACTTC | CSSTGGRYEQYF
. | TRBJ2-1 | TRBV7-3 | . | TGTGCCAGCAGCGTCAGAAATGAGCAGTTCTTC | CASSVRNEQFF
. | TRBJ1-1 | TRBV18 | . | TGTGCCAGCTCACCAGGTCCAGGAATGAACACTGAAGCTTTCTTT | CASSPGPGMNTEAFF
TRBD1 | TRBJ2-7 | TRBV7-2 | . | TGTGCCAGCACCCGACAGGGACCCTACGAGCAGTACTTC | CASTRQGPYEQYF
TRBD1 | TRBJ2-2 | TRBV25-1 | . | TGTGCCAGCAGTGAAGCAGGGGGGAACACCGGGGAGCTGTTTTTT | CASSEAGGNTGELFF
. | TRBJ2-7 | TRBV6-5 | . | TGTGCCAGCAGTTCCCTAAACGAGCAGTACTTC | CASSSLNEQYF
TRBD1 | TRBJ2-7 | TRBV29-1 | once | TGCAGCGTCGGGACAGGGGGCTGGGAGCAGTACTTC | CSVGTGGWEQYF
. | TRBJ1-2 | TRBV7-9 | . | TGTGCCAGCAGCTTAGATCACCCCGGGGGCTACACCTTC | CASSLDHPGGYTF
. | TRBJ2-3 | TRBV15 | few | TGTGCCACCAGCAGAGGGGGGGAGATCGGCGGGGCAGTCACAGATACGCAGTATTTT | CATSRGGEIGGAVTDTQYF
TRBD1 | TRBJ1-5 | TRBV5-1 | . | TGCGCCAGCAGCTTGTTAGGGGGCAGCAATCAGCCCCAGCATTTT | CASSLLGGSNQPQHF
TRBD1 | TRBJ2-7 | TRBV27 | . | TGTGCCAGCAGCTCGATCGCCGGGACAGGGGTTTCCTACGAGCAGTACTTC | CASSSIAGTGVSYEQYF
TRBD1 | TRBJ1-1 | TRBV6-1 | . | TGTGCCAGTGTATCGAAGGGGGCGAGCACTGAAGCTTTCTTT | CASVSKGASTEAFF
TRBD1 | TRBJ1-2 | TRBV5-6 | few | TGTGCCAGCAGCGCCTTAGACAGGGAGGTGAACTATGGCTACACCTTC | CASSALDREVNYGYTF
TRBD2 | TRBJ2-5 | TRBV19 | . | TGTGCCAGTACCCCAGCGGGGGGGTACCAAGAGACCCAGTACTTC | CASTPAGGYQETQYF
TRBD1 | TRBJ1-1 | TRBV7-2 | . | TGTGCCAGCAGCTCAAGCGGGACAGGGGACGTGAGAGCTTTCTTT | CASSSSGTGDVRAFF
. | TRBJ2-7 | TRBV27 | . | TGTGCCAGCAGTACTAAGGAGGAGCAGTACTTC | CASSTKEEQYF
TRBD1 | TRBJ1-2 | TRBV11-2 | . | TGTGCCAGCAGCTCGGGACAGGGAGGCTACACCTTC | CASSSGQGGYTF
. | TRBJ2-5 | TRBV6-5 | . | TGTGCCAGCAGGCCGGTATACCAAGAGACCCAGTACTTC | CASRPVYQETQYF
TRBD1 | TRBJ2-5 | TRBV7-3 | . | TGTGCCAGCAGCGAACAGGGGAGAGGGGAGACCCAGTACTTC | CASSEQGRGETQYF
TRBD2 | TRBJ2-1 | TRBV5-4 | . | TGTGCCAGCAGCCTAGGGGCGGGGGGGCCAACCAATGAGCAGTTCTTC | CASSLGAGGPTNEQFF
TRBD1 | TRBJ1-1 | TRBV30 | . | TGTGCCTGGAGTTCAGGACAGGGGACTGAAGCTTTCTTT | CAWSSGQGTEAFF
. | TRBJ1-6 | TRBV19 | . | TGTGCCAGTAGTATCTACTCAGGCTCCTATAATTCACCCCTCCACTTT | CASSIYSGSYNSPLHF
TRBD1 | TRBJ1-2 | TRBV25-1 | once | TGTGCCAGCAGTTTACAGGGGGCAGTTGGCTACACCTTC | CASSLQGAVGYTF
TRBD1 | TRBJ1-1 | TRBV30 | . | TGTGCCTGTTGGACAGGGATCACTGAAGCTTTCTTT | CACWTGITEAFF
. | TRBJ2-3 | TRBV21-1 | . | TGTGCCAGCAGCAATAAAACCAGGCATTACTTTGCTAGCACAGATACGCAGTATTTT | CASSNKTRHYFASTDTQYF
. | TRBJ1-2 | TRBV28 | . | TGTGCCAGCAGGACAGGCGGGCGGGACTATGGCTACACCTTC | CASRTGGRDYGYTF
. | TRBJ1-1 | TRBV6-1 | few | TGTGCCAGCAGTGAACTCCTATTTCGAGACACTGAAGCTTTCTTT | CASSELLFRDTEAFF
. | TRBJ2-7 | TRBV6-1 | . | TGTGCCAGCAGTGAAGACAGGGGACTTGGGTACGAGCAGTACTTC | CASSEDRGLGYEQYF
TRBD1 | TRBJ1-1 | TRBV19 | once | TGTGCCAGTAGTACTGACAGGGCTTTTAGCACTGAAGCTTTCTTT | CASSTDRAFSTEAFF
. | TRBJ2-1 | TRBV7-9 | . | TGTGCCAGCAGCTTAGAACTATTCGACAATGAGCAGTTCTTC | CASSLELFDNEQFF
. | TRBJ1-1 | TRBV5-1 | . | TGCGCCAGCAGCTCCGAGGGAAGGAACACTGAAGCTTTCTTT | CASSSEGRNTEAFF
TRBD1 | TRBJ1-6 | TRBV19 | . | TGTGCCAGTGGAGGACAGGGGGCTTTGGTTGCCCTCCACTTT | CASGGQGALVALHF
. | TRBJ1-4 | TRBV15 | . | TGTGCCACCAGCAGGTCTGCAACTAATGAAAAACTGTTTTTT | CATSRSATNEKLFF
TRBD1 | TRBJ2-7 | TRBV11-2 | . | TGTGCCAGCAGCTCGTACAGGGGGCCAGGATACGAGCAGTACTTC | CASSSYRGPGYEQYF
TRBD1 | TRBJ2-1 | TRBV11-2 | few | TGTGCCAGCAGCCTGGGACAGATGATGCAGTTCTTC | CASSLGQMMQFF
TRBD1 | TRBJ1-5 | TRBV5-6 | . | TGTGCCAGCAGCTTGATGGGACAGAGTAATCAGCCCCAGCATTTT | CASSLMGQSNQPQHF